The sequence of this T cell receptor (beta chain) was determined in a study of TIL therapy for anti-PD-1-resistant metastatic lung cancer. The overall study: A few tumors were EGFR-mutant and two were ALK-rearranged.

The immunoSEQ assay was v3. Libraries were sequenced to 2 million or so read pairs (survey) or roughly 5-6.5 million (deep). The assay was immunoSEQ multiplex PCR, and TCRdb's table has in-frame clones only and misses some. The sample includes around 50,000 clones, more than 60% of them seen just once. There are a few counts of this clone. Stated time point: pre-treatment sample, taken before nivolumab and TIL therapy. Patients were adults with stage 4 NSCLC. The sequencing used blood, collected at baseline. This clonotype was sampled from a person aged 25 to 80 with non-small cell lung cancer.

The CDR3 DNA reads TGCGCCAGCACATCCGGGACAGGGGTATCCTATGGCTACACCTTC. It translates to CASTSGTGVSYGYTF. This rearrangement joins TRBV5-1 to TRBJ1-2; TRBD1 matches 10 bases. CDR1 SGHRS and CDR2 YFSETQ come from the germline V gene. After removal of 6 bases from V and 4 bases from J, the junction contained 9 bases not matched to a gene. The CDR3 has 15 residues. Full variable domain (remainder filled in from reference TRBV5-1 and TRBJ1-2): KAGVTQTPRYLIKTRGQQVTLSCSPISGHRSVSWYQQTPGQGLQFLFEYFSETQRNKGNFPGRFSGRQFSNSRSEMNVSTLELGDSALYLCASTSGTGVSYGYTFGSGTRLTVV.